The entry below describes one TCR beta chain. There are a few counts of this clonotype. Its target antigen remains unknown. One base away there is no much larger clone; base qualities are not given. Library prep was done by 5' RACE. Sequenced on an Illumina HiSeq 2500. The second PCR ran for about 7 to 11 cycles and used a J-beta primer mix along with a sample-barcoded 5' primer. A unique molecular identifier was introduced onto each TCR beta cDNA molecule by a template-switch 5' adaptor carrying 12 random nucleotides. At least 2.5 million CDR3-containing paired-end reads were obtained from each sample. First-strand cDNA was synthesized from all RNA with the Mint cDNA synthesis kit, primed by a TRBC-specific oligonucleotide. After uracil-DNA glycosylase treatment, a first 18-cycle PCR used universal primers M1SS and BC2_uni_R on all cDNA. The original methods were these. For normalization, 1 million high-quality reads were randomly selected from each sample, with every read carrying a distinct molecular identifier. Instead of being binned into consensus sequences, reads that shared molecular identifiers were thrown out. MiTCR, run with a Q25 quality threshold and the strictest error-elimination algorithm, handled CDR3 identification, clonotype clustering and error correction. A nonparametric unseen species model with Euler transformation was used to estimate lower-bound total TCR beta diversity. TCRdb trimmed the raw reads at Q25, called clones with MiXCR and kept productive beta chains. Every entry covers one CDR3 protein and lists the most common genes and DNA from its rows. TCRdb, not the authors, supplied the V and J calls. The sample contains fewer than 750,000 distinct CDR3 sequences, less than 60% of them found a single time. Together, the top ten hold around 24% of the sample.

Donors were roughly 40 systemically healthy Caucasian individuals from Russia aged roughly 6 to 90 years. Around 9.8 milliliters of peripheral blood were collected from each donor into EDTA-treated Vacutainer tubes. Ficoll-Paque density-gradient centrifugation was used to isolate PBMCs, with at least 6 million per sample. Total RNA, at least 6 micrograms per sample, was extracted from PBMCs with Trizol reagent. The percentages of naive CD45RAhigh/CD27high T cells were determined by flow cytometry on a PBMC aliquot from every donor. Measured from the cysteine to the phenylalanine, the CDR3 is 17 residues long. Only CDR3 DNA is held: 51 bases, read in frame from base 1. Trimming costs V 0 bases and J 5 bases, and their ends lie 17 bases apart. Via the germline V gene, CDR1 is SGHRS and CDR2 YFSETQ. This entry comes from a study of blood T cells in healthy people across ages (dated by TCRdb to the mid-2010s). Regarding the study in general: In model experiments, template switching captured roughly one uniquely barcoded TCR beta cDNA molecule for every two T cells. Donors were grouped into four age groups: young (average approximately 15 years), middle-aged (around 39), aged (about 60) and long-lived (roughly 80). Using the same blood draw, the study looked at two additional independent replicas of 1 million unique cDNA reads for two donors, one aged 18 to 30 and the other aged 80 or older. To avoid experimental bias, donors of different ages were randomly spread across the sequencing lanes. Age-related changes in TCR beta repertoire diversity were measured in the study by deep sequencing normalized with unique cDNA molecular identifiers.

Overall study outcomes, separate from this receptor: Compared with the aged group, the long-lived group had more naive CD4+ T cells, fewer expanded clones and increased TCR diversity, suggesting age selection. Because the CMV infection status of the donors was unknown, age-related changes in expanded clonotypes may potentially have been confounded. Estimates of total diversity from one million sequenced T cells were regarded as lower bounds and underestimates. There was a strong correlation between observed TCR beta diversity and the percentage of naive T cells measured by flow cytometry. Observed TCR beta diversity per million T cells fell roughly linearly with age, and a significant reduction was already apparent by age around 40. Because profiling used bulk unsorted PBMCs, naive and antigen-experienced compartments could not be compared conclusively.

The chain couples TRBV5-1 to TRBJ2-2; matching of 5 bases hints at TRBD1 as the D gene. This sequence was found in a man aged 80 or over in good health. Sequenced material: blood. The DNA sequence reads TGCGCCAGCAGCTTGGATCAGGGTTCCACTGGGACCGGGGAGCTGTTTTTT. Its translation is CASSLDQGSTGTGELFF.